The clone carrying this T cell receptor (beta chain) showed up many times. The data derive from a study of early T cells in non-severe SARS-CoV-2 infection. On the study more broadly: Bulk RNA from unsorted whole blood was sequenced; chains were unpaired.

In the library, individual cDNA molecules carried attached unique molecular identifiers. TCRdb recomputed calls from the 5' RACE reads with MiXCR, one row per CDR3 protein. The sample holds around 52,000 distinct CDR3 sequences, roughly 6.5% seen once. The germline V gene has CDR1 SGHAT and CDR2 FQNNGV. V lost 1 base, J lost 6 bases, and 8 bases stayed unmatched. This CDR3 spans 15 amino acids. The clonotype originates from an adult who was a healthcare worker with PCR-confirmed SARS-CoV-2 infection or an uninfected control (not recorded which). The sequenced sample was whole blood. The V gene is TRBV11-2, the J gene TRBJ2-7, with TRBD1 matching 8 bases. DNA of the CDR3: TGTGCCAGCAGCTTAGGAGGCCAGGGGGCGGGCGAGCAGTACTTC. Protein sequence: CASSLGGQGAGEQYF. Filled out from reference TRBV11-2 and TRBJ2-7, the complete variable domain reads EAGVAQSPRYKIIEKRQSVAFWCNPISGHATLYWYQQILGQGPKLLIQFQNNGVVDDSQLPKDRFSAERLKGVDSTLKIQPAKLEDSAVYLCASSLGGQGAGEQYFGPGTRLTVT.